The clone carrying this TCR beta chain is judged medium-sized. These data are taken from a study of CDR3 diversity in severe acne. Via MiXCR, TCRdb re-called the PCR reads, giving one row per CDR3 protein. The sample carries about 86,000 distinct CDR3 sequences, around 53% recorded once. V shed 0 bases and J shed 5 bases, with 2 bases lying between them. Per germline, CDR1 ENHRY and CDR2 SYGVKD. The CDR3 is made up of 12 amino acids. The clonotype comes from a male donor in good health, without acne. The chain combines TRBV10-3 with TRBJ1-5, with no clear D. Sequenced: blood. In DNA form, the CDR3 reads TGTGCCATCAGTGAGTCGGATCAGCCCCAGCATTTT. Translation gives CAISESDQPQHF.